A selection of T cell receptor beta chains follows, all from one sample in a study of tumor-infiltrating lymphocytes in oesophageal squamous cell carcinoma. TCRdb re-analysed the PCR reads in MiXCR, keeping a single row per CDR3 protein. The profile covers 14,000 or so distinct CDR3 sequences, with approximately 50% appearing a single time and approximately 16% taken by the ten largest. The sequenced sample consisted of esophageal tumor tissue. Receptors were obtained from a male donor with esophageal squamous cell carcinoma. The CDR3 runs from the conserved cysteine through the conserved F or W. The D gene is left open where the match is weak. Clone size is given for some rows only: seen once, a few or many times, or a class if the clone is expanded.

abundance	d_gene	v_gene	j_gene	CDR3nt	CDR3aa
NA	NA	TRBV7-2	TRBJ2-2	TGTGCCAGCAGCTTAATTGTCGGGGAGCTGTTTTTT	CASSLIVGELFF
few	NA	TRBV7-8	TRBJ2-1	TGTGCCAGCAGCCCGGGACTGAACAATGAGCAGTTCTTC	CASSPGLNNEQFF
few	NA	TRBV7-2	TRBJ2-7	TGTGCCAGCAGCTTAGGGGAGCTTGAGCAGTACTTC	CASSLGELEQYF
NA	TRBD1	TRBV7-8	TRBJ2-7	TGTGCCAGCAGCTTAGAAGCCTTGGACAGGGGTTACGAGCAGTACTTC	CASSLEALDRGYEQYF
few	TRBD1	TRBV7-8	TRBJ2-7	TGTGCCAGCAGCACCATAGGACAGGCCGAGCAGTACTTC	CASSTIGQAEQYF
NA	NA	TRBV7-4	TRBJ1-1	TGTGCCAGCAGCGGTACGCAGATTTTGGCTTTCTTT	CASSGTQILAFF
once	NA	TRBV24-1	TRBJ2-1	TGTGCCACCAGTGATTTGGGGCCGAACTACAATGAGCAGTTCTTC	CATSDLGPNYNEQFF
NA	TRBD2	TRBV14	TRBJ2-1	TGTGCCAGCAGCCAAGGACTAGCGGTCTACAATGAGCAGTTCTTC	CASSQGLAVYNEQFF
few	TRBD1	TRBV7-2	TRBJ2-7	TGTGCCAGCAGCTTGGACAGGGGGTACTACGAGCAGTACTTC	CASSLDRGYYEQYF
few	TRBD1	TRBV19	TRBJ2-3	TGTGCCAGTAGTATCTTTCTCAGGGGGCTTGAAGATACGCAGTATTTT	CASSIFLRGLEDTQYF
NA	TRBD2	TRBV11-2	TRBJ2-5	TGTGCCAGCAGCTTAAGCCTAGCGGGGTTGGGAGAGACCCAGTACTTC	CASSLSLAGLGETQYF